The present T cell receptor beta chain was sequenced within a study of radiation and T cells in renal cell carcinoma. Sequencing was performed with immunoSEQ multiplex PCR; in TCRdb, only in-frame clones are kept and a portion is missing. In the table there are about 76,000 clones, 89% of which are singletons. Whole-study findings and limits: From baseline, blood top tumor clonotypes peaked at 2 weeks post-radiation.

This CDR3 region has 13 residues. V dropped 5 bases and J dropped 2 bases, with 9 bases sitting between them. The V gene's germline CDR1 is MDHEN and CDR2 SYDVKM. Details on this clone: Its specificity is not known.

Stated time point: blood 4 weeks post-SBRT, at nephrectomy. Indicated treatment: 15 Gy SBRT to primary tumor, nephrectomy 4 weeks later. This sample comprised blood, obtained from a patient whose treatment included radiotherapy and nephrectomy. The chain recombines TRBV28 with TRBJ1-2; unclear D gene. The sequence derives from a woman between 65 and 79 years old with renal cell carcinoma. CDR3 region: CASSIHSNYGYTF. The CDR3 region has the DNA TGTGCCAGCAGTATTCACAGCAACTATGGCTACACCTTC.